A single sample gave rise to the 22 T cell receptor beta chains below, sequenced in a study of T cell responses to AZD1222 COVID-19 vaccine. The table came from immunoSEQ multiplex PCR; TCRdb's copy has only in-frame clones and leaves some out. This table has about 120,000 clones, 85% to 90% appearing once. The specimen was peripheral blood, collected 28 days after the second AZD1222 dose. All receptors derive from an adult who received the AZD1222 COVID-19 vaccine.

The J gene is TRBJ1-1, the V gene TRBV5-4, with 7 positions matching TRBD1. CDR3 length: 14 residues. Germline V CDR1 and CDR2: SGHNT, YYREEE (reference sequence). J was trimmed by 5 bases and V by 4 bases; bases with no gene match: 8. CDR3 bases: TGTGCCAGCAGCGCATACAGGGGCCCAACTGAAGCTTTCTTT. Translating it yields CASSAYRGPTEAFF.

The J gene is TRBJ1-1, the V gene TRBV30, with D maybe TRBD1 (5 bases). Germline CDR1 reads GTSNPN; CDR2 reads SVGIG (reference sequence). This CDR3 contains 13 residues. Trimming took 3 bases from V and 4 from J, leaving 12 bases between them. In DNA form, the CDR3 reads TGTGCCTGGAGGGGGGAGGAGTTCACTGAAGCTTTCTTT. This translates into CAWRGEEFTEAFF. Drawing the rest from reference TRBV30 and TRBJ1-1, the complete variable domain is SQTIHQWPATLVQPVGSPLSLECTVEGTSNPNLYWYRQAAGRGLQLLFYSVGIGQISSEVPQNLSASRPQDRQFILSSKKLLLSDSGFYLCAWRGEEFTEAFFGQGTRLTVV.

The V gene is TRBV5-1, the J gene TRBJ1-1, with TRBD1 identical over 7 bases. V was pared by 0 bases and J by 3 bases, with 8 bases of the junction left unmatched. Germline V gene data show CDR1 as SGHRS and CDR2 as YFSETQ. This CDR3 contains 16 residues. The CDR3 sequence is CASSLERGRRDTEAFF. CDR3 nucleotide sequence: TGCGCCAGCAGCTTGGAAAGGGGGCGCAGGGACACTGAAGCTTTCTTT.

This chain connects TRBV5-1 to TRBJ1-2, with 11 bases that match TRBD1. CDR1 and CDR2 from the germline V gene are SGHRS and YFSETQ. CDR3 size: 16 residues. Trimming at V came to 0 bases and at J to 3 bases, leaving 4 bases not matched to a gene. For the CDR3, the DNA is TGCGCCAGCAGCTTGGCTGGGACAGGGGGATACTATGGCTACACCTTC. Its protein is CASSLAGTGGYYGYTF.

The chain couples TRBV6-2 or TRBV6-3 to TRBJ2-5; TRBD1 aligns across 10 bases. CDR1 MNHEY and CDR2 SVGEGT come from the germline V gene. CDR3 size: 15 residues. V lost 4 bases to trimming and J lost 5 bases; unmatched junction nucleotides: 7. The CDR3 nucleotides read TGTGCCAGCAGTTCCCGACAGGGGGCGTCGGAGACCCAGTACTTC. Protein: CASSSRQGASETQYF.

This clone was seen just once. V gene TRBV30 combines with J gene TRBJ1-6; D perhaps matches TRBD1 (5 bases). The CDR3 spans 13 residues. V dropped 0 bases and J dropped 8 bases, with 8 bases sitting between them. The germline CDR1 and CDR2 sequences are GTSNPN and SVGIG (reference sequence). CDR3 amino acids: CAWSVSGDSPLHF. The CDR3 DNA reads as TGTGCCTGGAGTGTATCGGGGGATTCACCCCTCCACTTT.

The table lists this clone with a count of one. J is TRBJ2-7 and V is TRBV2; no clear D. The V gene lost 6 bases and the J gene lost 7 bases, with 10 bases spanning the gap. Germline V gene data show CDR1 as SNHLY and CDR2 as FYNNEI. CDR3 size: 11 residues. The CDR3 DNA reads as TGTGCCAGCAGCATTATTGGGGAGCAGTACTTC. Translating it yields CASSIIGEQYF. The variable domain in full, with the rest retrieved from reference TRBV2 and TRBJ2-7, is EPEVTQTPSHQVTQMGQEVILRCVPISNHLYFYWYRQILGQKVEFLVSFYNNEISEKSEIFDDQFSVERPDGSNFTLKIRSTKLEDSAMYFCASSIIGEQYFGPGTRLTVT.

The chain carries TRBV6-5 and TRBJ1-6; no firm D call. V was cut by 10 bases and J by 11 bases, with 18 bases left in between. Per the germline V gene, CDR1 is MNHEY and CDR2 is SVGAGI. CDR3 length equals 13 residues. The CDR3 here is CAIKRDVRAPLHF. The CDR3 region has the DNA TGTGCCATCAAACGGGATGTGAGGGCACCCCTCCACTTT.

The gene calls are TRBV4-1 and TRBJ2-5; weak D call: TRBD2 (5 bases). Germline V gene sequence: CDR1 MGHRA, CDR2 YSYEKL. V was shortened by 0 bases and J by 5 bases, with 7 bases between the two germline ends. The CDR3 extends over 13 amino acids. CDR3 sequence reads: CASSQDREETQYF. For the CDR3, the DNA is TGCGCCAGCAGCCAAGATAGGGAGGAGACCCAGTACTTC.

The J gene is TRBJ1-6, the V gene TRBV6-2 or TRBV6-3; D is undetermined. CDR1 and CDR2 (germline): MNHEY, SVGEGT. The CDR3 consists of 14 residues. The V and J ends lost 4 bases and 10 bases respectively, with 14 bases between them. DNA for the CDR3: TGTGCCAGCAGTTCGGGCCAAGGAGTGTCACCCCTCCACTTT. It encodes CASSSGQGVSPLHF.

The chain links TRBV30 to TRBJ2-1; no clear D gene. Trimming took 1 base from V and 7 from J, leaving 29 bases between them. Per germline, CDR1 GTSNPN and CDR2 SVGIG (reference sequence). The CDR3 runs 19 residues. CDR3 DNA: TGTGCCTGGAGTGCCAACTTAGGACGGACCCTCCTATATGGGAATGAGCAGTTCTTC. It encodes CAWSANLGRTLLYGNEQFF. Filled out from reference TRBV30 and TRBJ2-1, the complete variable domain reads SQTIHQWPATLVQPVGSPLSLECTVEGTSNPNLYWYRQAAGRGLQLLFYSVGIGQISSEVPQNLSASRPQDRQFILSSKKLLLSDSGFYLCAWSANLGRTLLYGNEQFFGPGTRLTVL.

In its sample, this clone was seen once. The chain employs TRBV6-5 and TRBJ1-1; TRBD1 might be the D (6 bases). V lost 5 bases and J lost 1, with 8 bases in between. Germline CDR1 is MNHEY and CDR2 is SVGAGI. The CDR3 spans 13 residues. CDR3 coding DNA: TGTGCCAGCAGTCAGACAGGGAACACTGAAGCTTTCTTT. Its protein product is CASSQTGNTEAFF.

V gene TRBV19 combines with J gene TRBJ2-5, with 7 nucleotides matching TRBD2. Unmatched junction bases numbered 0, after V lost 6 bases and J lost 5 bases. This CDR3 region has 11 residues. Looked up from germline, CDR1 is LNHDA and CDR2 is SQIVND (reference sequence). CDR3 sequence reads: CASRGGETQYF. The CDR3 region has the DNA TGTGCCAGTAGGGGGGGGGAGACCCAGTACTTC. Complete variable domain (other parts from reference TRBV19 and TRBJ2-5): DGGITQSPKYLFRKEGQNVTLSCEQNLNHDAMYWYRQDPGQGLRLIYYSQIVNDFQKGDIAEGYSVSREKKESFPLTVTSAQKNPTAFYLCASRGGETQYFGPGTRLLVL.

The V call is TRBV5-4, the J call TRBJ1-4; D may be TRBD1 (5 bases). The germline CDR1 and CDR2 sequences are SGHNT and YYREEE (reference sequence). This CDR3 contains 15 residues. Between the trimmed V and J ends, which lost 4 bases and 5 bases, there was a span of 15 bases. The CDR3 nucleotides read TGTGCCAGCAGCGCCGCGGGACGTCGGAATGAAAAACTGTTTTTT. Protein sequence: CASSAAGRRNEKLFF.

The chain couples TRBV5-1 to TRBJ2-1; D is undetermined. CDR3 size: 13 residues. Germline assignment: CDR1 SGHRS and CDR2 YFSETQ. V shed 2 bases and J shed 5 bases, with 8 bases lying between them. CDR3 sequence reads: CASSFYANNEQFF. The CDR3 DNA sequence: TGCGCCAGCAGCTTCTACGCTAACAATGAGCAGTTCTTC.

This clone was seen just once. The chain employs TRBV30 and TRBJ1-5, with D uncertain. With 0 bases removed from V and 3 bases from J, the gap between germline ends came to 12 bases. This CDR3 comprises 15 residues. Germline CDR1 GTSNPN, CDR2 SVGIG (reference sequence). CDR3 bases: TGTGCCTGGAGTGTTAAGGGAGGGATCAATCAGCCCCAGCATTTT. This encodes CAWSVKGGINQPQHF.

J is TRBJ2-5 and V is TRBV11-2, with TRBD1 matching over 8 bases. The CDR3 extends over 15 amino acids. The V segment lost 4 bases and the J segment 1 base; nucleotides outside the gene matches: 5. Germline V CDR1 and CDR2: SGHAT, FQNNGV. The CDR3 nucleotides are TGTGCCAGCAGCTCCCAAGGGACAGGCCAAGAGACCCAGTACTTC. Protein product: CASSSQGTGQETQYF.

The rearrangement joins TRBV29-1 to TRBJ2-3; D is ambiguous. V lost 6 bases and J lost 8, with 12 bases in between. This CDR3 is built from 11 residues. CDR1 and CDR2 (germline): SQVTM, ANQGSEA. CDR3 sequence reads: CSVLLMATQYF. In nucleotides, the CDR3 is TGCAGCGTCCTTTTGATGGCTACGCAGTATTTT.

The V gene is TRBV6-5, the J gene TRBJ2-3; 10 bases map to TRBD2. Losses at the gene ends were 9 bases for V and 7 bases for J; bases not matched to a gene: 10. The CDR3 length is 14 residues. Germline loops: CDR1 MNHEY, CDR2 SVGAGI. CDR3 DNA sequence: TGTGCCAGTGGAGCGGGGGGGCCGAGGAATACGCAGTATTTT. It yields the protein CASGAGGPRNTQYF.

The chain uses TRBV15 and TRBJ2-3, with TRBD2 as a possible D gene (6 bases). The CDR3 has 17 residues. Looked up from germline, CDR1 is LNHNV and CDR2 is YYDKDF (reference sequence). The V end lost 1 base, the J end lost 2 bases, and 16 bases lay between the germline ends. This CDR3 reads CATSRGTLAASTDTQYF. CDR3 sequence (DNA): TGTGCCACCAGCAGAGGGACCTTAGCGGCGTCCACAGATACGCAGTATTTT.

The rearrangement links TRBV28 to TRBJ1-1, with no clear D. Trimming cost V 2 bases and J 2 bases, with 6 bases left between them. This CDR3 is built from 13 residues. The germline CDR1 and CDR2 sequences are MDHEN and SYDVKM. CDR3 nucleotide sequence: TGTGCCAGCAGTTTAACAATAAACACTGAAGCTTTCTTT. It yields the protein CASSLTINTEAFF.

As DNA, the CDR3 is TGTGCCAGCAGCGCTCCCGGGACAGGGGTTTCTGGAAACACCATATATTTT. Protein: CASSAPGTGVSGNTIYF. The rearrangement links TRBV9 to TRBJ1-3; 10 positions agree with TRBD1. In germline, CDR1 is SGDLS, CDR2 YYNGEE. The CDR3 contains 17 residues. The V segment lost 3 bases and the J segment 1 base; nucleotides outside the gene matches: 7.